This is a list of T cell receptor beta chains from one sample in a study of cytomegalovirus exposure and HLA in healthy donors. The assay was immunoSEQ multiplex PCR, and TCRdb's table has in-frame clones only and misses some. The sample contains roughly 330,000 clones, approximately 90% of which appear only once. The source material was PBMCs. These receptors all come from a woman in her twenties or thirties in good health and CMV-seropositive. The CDR3 runs from the conserved cysteine through the conserved F or W. D genes are given only for firm matches. The size entry is marked missing in some rows and otherwise reads once, few, many or a size class.

>once|TRBJ1-1|.|TRBV19
CASSMMGSGNTEAFF
TGTGCCAGTAGTATGATGGGTTCGGGGAACACTGAAGCTTTCTTT
>.|TRBJ2-7|TRBD1|TRBV4-3
CASSQAGTGDYEQYF
TGCGCCAGCAGCCAGGCCGGGACAGGGGACTACGAGCAGTACTTC
>.|TRBJ2-7|TRBD2|TRBV2
CASRGLAGGFKYF
TGTGCCAGCAGGGGACTAGCGGGAGGGTTTAAGTACTTC
>.|TRBJ2-7|.|TRBV2
CASRAILEQYF
TGTGCCAGCAGGGCTATCCTCGAGCAGTACTTC
>.|TRBJ1-5|TRBD1|TRBV2
CASSQPTGGTQPQHF
TGTGCCAGCAGTCAACCTACAGGGGGCACTCAGCCCCAGCATTTT
>.|TRBJ2-2|TRBD1|TRBV2
CASSRPQGLNTGELFF
TGTGCCAGCAGCAGACCACAGGGGCTTAACACCGGGGAGCTGTTTTTT
>.|TRBJ2-5|.|TRBV5-6
CASSLVRETQYF
TGTGCCAGCAGCTTAGTAAGAGAGACCCAGTACTTC
>.|TRBJ1-5|TRBD1|TRBV6-6
CASEVRAGGFRQPQHF
TGTGCCAGCGAAGTTAGGGCAGGGGGCTTTCGTCAGCCCCAGCATTTT
>.|TRBJ1-1|.|TRBV5-1
CASSLGLGPEAFF
TGCGCCAGCAGCTTGGGCCTGGGGCCTGAAGCTTTCTTT
>.|TRBJ2-7|TRBD2|TRBV7-8
CASSRSSSGGSFYEQYF
TGTGCCAGCAGCCGTAGCTCTAGCGGAGGTTCTTTCTACGAGCAGTACTTC
>once|TRBJ2-1|TRBD1|TRBV6-6
CASISSTGEHYNEQFF
TGTGCCAGCATCTCCTCGACAGGGGAACACTACAATGAGCAGTTCTTC
>.|TRBJ2-7|TRBD2|TRBV4-1
CASSQEGLAGGLNEQYF
TGCGCCAGCAGCCAAGAGGGACTAGCGGGGGGGCTAAACGAGCAGTACTTC
>.|TRBJ2-7|TRBD2|TRBV27
CATATSGRYEQYF
TGTGCCACCGCGACTAGCGGGAGATACGAGCAGTACTTC
>.|TRBJ2-7|.|TRBV7-8
CASSLVEYEQYF
TGTGCCAGCAGCTTAGTAGAGTACGAGCAGTACTTC
>.|TRBJ1-1|.|TRBV7-2
CASVSGPNTEAFF
TGTGCCAGTGTGTCGGGACCGAACACTGAAGCTTTCTTT
>.|TRBJ2-5|.|TRBV27
CASSPQWGGQETQYF
TGTGCCAGCAGTCCCCAGTGGGGAGGCCAAGAGACCCAGTACTTC
>.|TRBJ1-5|.|TRBV28
CASSFPLGLQGNQPQHF
TGTGCCAGCAGTTTCCCTTTGGGTCTTCAGGGAAATCAGCCCCAGCATTTT
>.|TRBJ2-3|.|TRBV27
CASSFGPGTNTDTQYF
TGTGCCAGCAGTTTCGGGCCGGGAACTAACACAGATACGCAGTATTTT
>.|TRBJ2-5|.|TRBV5-1
CASSMGGGRGQETQYF
TGCGCCAGCAGCATGGGAGGGGGACGGGGCCAAGAGACCCAGTACTTC
>few|TRBJ2-7|.|TRBV28
CASSRGISYEQYF
TGTGCCAGCAGCCGCGGGATTAGCTACGAGCAGTACTTC
>few|TRBJ2-5|TRBD2|TRBV5-1
CASSSASGTEETQYF
TGCGCCAGCAGTTCGGCTAGCGGGACTGAAGAGACCCAGTACTTC
>.|TRBJ1-3|TRBD1|TRBV7-9
CASSVSGTGTGNTIYF
TGTGCCAGCAGCGTTTCCGGGACAGGGACTGGAAACACCATATATTTT
>.|TRBJ2-7|.|TRBV7-8
CASSSTGHEQYF
TGTGCCAGCAGCTCCACAGGGCACGAGCAGTACTTC
>.|TRBJ1-1|.|TRBV18
CASSPIKGGLTEAFF
TGTGCCAGCTCACCGATCAAAGGGGGGCTCACTGAAGCTTTCTTT
>.|TRBJ2-1|TRBD2|TRBV2
CASRLAGDWEQFF
TGTGCCAGCCGACTAGCGGGAGATTGGGAGCAGTTCTTC
>.|TRBJ2-7|TRBD2|TRBV11-2
CASSFLSGRVNEQYF
TGTGCCAGCAGCTTCCTTAGCGGGAGAGTCAACGAGCAGTACTTC
>.|TRBJ1-1|TRBD1|TRBV27
CASTGGRNTEAFF
TGTGCCAGCACAGGGGGCCGAAACACTGAAGCTTTCTTT
>.|TRBJ1-2|.|TRBV6-1
CASSEADIMGVRGYTF
TGTGCCAGCAGTGAAGCGGATATAATGGGGGTACGAGGCTACACCTTC
>.|TRBJ2-2|.|TRBV7-6
CASSSLGGVTGRSTGELFF
TGTGCCAGCAGCTCCCTTGGGGGGGTGACAGGGAGGAGCACCGGGGAGCTGTTTTTT
>.|TRBJ2-1|TRBD2|TRBV7-2
CASSLASGRIYNEQFF
TGTGCCAGCAGCTTAGCTAGCGGGAGAATCTACAATGAGCAGTTCTTC
>.|TRBJ2-7|.|TRBV27
CASSKTENYEQYF
TGTGCCAGCAGTAAGACGGAGAACTACGAGCAGTACTTC
>.|TRBJ2-4|.|TRBV4-1
CASSQMLENIQYF
TGCGCCAGCAGCCAAATGCTTGAAAACATTCAGTACTTC
>once|TRBJ2-4|.|TRBV15
CATSPIAKNIQYF
TGTGCCACCAGCCCTATAGCCAAAAACATTCAGTACTTC